The 32 T cell receptor beta chains given below trace back to one sample, sequenced in a study of shared clonotypes between healthy human individuals. Assay: immunoSEQ multiplex PCR; the TCRdb copy retains only in-frame clones and omits some. The sample lists roughly 1 million clones, around 74% occurring once. Sample: memory CD4+ T cells sorted from blood. Subset here: CD45RA-negative fraction. The receptors derive from a man between 18 and 35 years old in good health.

V and J are TRBV5-1 and TRBJ2-7; D uncertain. CDR1 and CDR2 (germline): SGHRS, YFSETQ. V was trimmed by 2 bases and J by 6 bases, leaving 12 bases between them. The CDR3 has 13 residues. The CDR3 is CASSFRTGLEQYF. DNA for the CDR3: TGCGCCAGCAGCTTTCGGACCGGCCTCGAGCAGTACTTC.

The chain has TRBV2 and TRBJ1-5; D not certain. This CDR3 is built from 14 residues. CDR1 SNHLY and CDR2 FYNNEI come from the germline V gene. Trimming took 6 bases from V and 9 from J, leaving 18 bases between them. The CDR3 here is CASRIDPDLTPQHF. The CDR3 bases are TGTGCCAGCAGGATTGATCCGGATTTAACGCCCCAGCATTTT.

This rearrangement joins TRBV9 to TRBJ1-4; D perhaps matches TRBD1 (5 bases). CDR3 length equals 15 residues. The germline CDR1 and CDR2 sequences are SGDLS and YYNGEE. V lost 0 bases to trimming and J lost 6 bases, with 12 bases between them. The CDR3 protein is CASSVGRGLYEKLFF. CDR3 bases: TGTGCCAGCAGCGTAGGTCGGGGACTATATGAAAAACTGTTTTTT.

The chain is built from TRBV5-4 and TRBJ1-2, with D unresolved. Germline loops: CDR1 SGHNT, CDR2 YYREEE (reference sequence). The CDR3 contains 13 residues. Trimming left V 4 bases short and J 1 base short, with 8 bases between. The CDR3 DNA is TGTGCCAGCAGCGCAGCAAGTAACTATGGCTACACCTTC. It codes for CASSAASNYGYTF.

The chain has TRBV4-3 and TRBJ1-2, with 8 nucleotides matching TRBD1. CDR1 LGHNA and CDR2 YSLEER come from the germline V gene. V lost 2 bases, J lost 2 bases, and 4 bases stayed unmatched. CDR3 size: 15 residues. CDR3 DNA: TGCGCCAGCAGCCAACGGGACAGGTCGAACTATGGCTACACCTTC. This sequence encodes CASSQRDRSNYGYTF.

DNA for the CDR3: TGCGCCAGCAGGGAAGGGGTCGGCTCCTACGAGCAGTACTTC. It encodes CASREGVGSYEQYF. The chain is built from TRBV10-2 and TRBJ2-7, with D perhaps TRBD1 (5 bases). This CDR3 region has 14 residues. Trimming took off 6 bases at V and 0 bases at J, with 12 bases between the two ends. Germline CDR1 WSHSY, CDR2 SAAADI.

The V and J genes are TRBV6-1 and TRBJ1-4; 9 positions agree with TRBD1. The J segment lost 3 bases and the V segment lost 4 bases, leaving 9 bases of the junction unmatched. The CDR3 runs to 17 residues. In germline, CDR1 is MNHNS, CDR2 SASEGT. CDR3 region: CASSGSGQGASNEKLFF. The CDR3 nucleotides are TGTGCCAGCAGTGGGTCGGGACAGGGTGCTTCTAATGAAAAACTGTTTTTT.

This chain links TRBV30 with TRBJ2-1; 7 nucleotides match TRBD1. The CDR3 loop spans 12 amino acids. With V trimmed by 5 bases and J by 3 bases, 1 base remained unmatched. The germline V gene encodes CDR1 GTSNPN and CDR2 SVGIG (reference sequence). CDR3: CAWRDSYNEQFF. CDR3 nucleotides: TGTGCCTGGCGGGACAGCTACAATGAGCAGTTCTTC.

Here the CDR3 reads CASSIGTLNAEQYF. CDR3 coding DNA: TGTGCCAGTAGTATAGGAACCCTAAACGCCGAGCAGTACTTC. V usage is TRBV19 and J usage is TRBJ2-7; no firm D call. The CDR3 is 14 amino acids. The germline V and J ends were trimmed by 1 base and 6 bases, with 13 bases remaining between them. Germline V gene data show CDR1 as LNHDA and CDR2 as SQIVND (reference sequence).

The chain carries TRBV5-8 and TRBJ2-1; 11 positions agree with TRBD2. CDR1 SGHTS and CDR2 YDEGEE come from the germline V gene. There are 15 residues in the CDR3. V was pared by 4 bases and J by 8 bases, with 8 bases of the junction left unmatched. The DNA for the CDR3 is TGTGCCAGCAGCCTGGGGACTAGCGGTGCTTATGAGCAGTTCTTC. This gives the protein CASSLGTSGAYEQFF.

The genes are TRBV7-9 and TRBJ1-2, with unresolved D. V shed 5 bases and J shed 10 bases, with 14 bases lying between them. CDR1 is SEHNR and CDR2 is FQNEAQ in the germline V gene (reference sequence). The CDR3 length is 12 residues. The CDR3 nucleotides are TGTGCCAGCAGCCTAGAGTCAGGCTTCTACACCTTC. It is translated as CASSLESGFYTF.

J is TRBJ2-3 and V is TRBV7-2; TRBD2 aligns across 7 bases. Germline CDR1 is SGHTA and CDR2 is FQGNSA. V trimming: 3 bases; J trimming: 4 bases; junction bases outside the gene matches: 10. The CDR3 is 16 amino acids. The CDR3 here is CASSLRVGAGADTQYF. The CDR3 region has the DNA TGTGCCAGCAGCTTGAGGGTTGGTGCGGGAGCAGATACGCAGTATTTT.

This chain connects TRBV6-1 to TRBJ2-3, with unresolved D. This CDR3 comprises 12 residues. CDR1 and CDR2 (germline): MNHNS, SASEGT. V was pared by 6 bases and J by 6 bases, with 10 bases between. This CDR3 is CASSGPWDTQYF. The CDR3 DNA sequence: TGTGCCAGCAGCGGTCCTTGGGATACGCAGTATTTT.

The V and J genes are TRBV2 and TRBJ1-1, with 12 nucleotides matching TRBD1. Per germline, CDR1 SNHLY and CDR2 FYNNEI. V shed 2 bases, J shed 1 base, and the junction held 5 bases outside the gene matches. This CDR3 contains 17 residues. CDR3 nucleotide sequence: TGTGCCAGCAGTGAATGGGGGACAGGGGGCTGGAACACTGAAGCTTTCTTT. This encodes CASSEWGTGGWNTEAFF.

In its sample, this clone was seen once. The CDR3 DNA sequence: TGTGCCAGCAGCATTACTAGGGTTGGGGAGCAGTACTTC. This translates into CASSITRVGEQYF. The chain uses TRBV7-2 and TRBJ2-7, with a weak D call TRBD2 (5 bases). Germline CDR1 and CDR2: SGHTA and FQGNSA. The CDR3 extends over 13 amino acids. Trimming stripped 5 bases from V and 7 bases from J, with 15 bases between.

This chain joins TRBV10-3 and TRBJ2-2; D perhaps matches TRBD1 (6 bases). This CDR3 comprises 16 residues. In germline, CDR1 is ENHRY, CDR2 SYGVKD. V dropped 3 bases and J dropped 4 bases, with 15 bases sitting between them. The CDR3 here is CAISERGGPSTGELFF. In DNA, the CDR3 is TGTGCCATCAGTGAACGTGGGGGCCCGAGCACCGGGGAGCTGTTTTTT.

The chain links TRBV5-5 to TRBJ2-2; D unresolved. The V and J ends lost 3 bases and 5 bases respectively, with 11 bases between them. The CDR3 is made up of 14 amino acids. CDR1 and CDR2 (germline): SGHKS, YYEKEE (reference sequence). The CDR3 DNA reads TGTGCCAGCAGCTGGGATGGGGTAACCGGGGAGCTGTTTTTT. It encodes CASSWDGVTGELFF.

The chain employs TRBV7-9 and TRBJ2-1, with 8 nucleotides matching TRBD2. Trimming at V came to 5 bases and at J to 10 bases, leaving 16 bases not matched to a gene. Germline-derived CDR1 and CDR2 are SEHNR and FQNEAQ (reference sequence). The CDR3 loop spans 16 amino acids. The CDR3 nucleotides read TGTGCCAGCAGCCTCCCTAATAGCGGGAACGTCGGCGAGCAGTTCTTC. Encoded protein: CASSLPNSGNVGEQFF.

The genes are TRBV7-2 and TRBJ2-6; D gene ambiguous. Germline-derived CDR1 and CDR2 are SGHTA and FQGNSA. CDR3 size: 15 residues. V dropped 5 bases and J dropped 4 bases, with 12 bases sitting between them. In DNA form, the CDR3 reads TGTGCCAGCAGCGCATCGGCGTTGGGGGCCAACGTCCTGACTTTC. It is translated as CASSASALGANVLTF.

As concerns this clone: Only one base separates this from a far larger clonotype, so it likely reflects a read error. The chain recombines TRBV11-1 with TRBJ1-4; D is ambiguous. CDR3 size: 13 residues. The ends were cut back, 5 bases at V and 4 bases at J, with 8 bases in the middle. Germline CDR1 and CDR2: SGHAT and FQDESV (reference sequence). CDR3 bases: TGTGCCAGCAGCCTAGGAGTTAATGAAAAACTGTTTTTT. Translated: CASSLGVNEKLFF.

Note on this clone: The sample carries other DNA sequences with the same CDR3. The rearrangement joins TRBV10-3 to TRBJ1-5; 10 bases are a match to TRBD1. CDR1 and CDR2 from the germline V gene are ENHRY and SYGVKD. The length of the CDR3 is 15 residues. Trimming took 0 bases from V and 4 from J; bases not matched to a gene: 0. The CDR3 spells CAISESGQGNQPQHF. DNA of the CDR3: TGTGCCATCAGTGAGTCGGGACAGGGGAATCAGCCCCAGCATTTT.

The chain combines TRBV30 with TRBJ2-3; D not certain. V gave up 3 bases and J gave up 1 base, with 5 bases separating them. The CDR3 spans 12 residues. The germline V gene encodes CDR1 GTSNPN and CDR2 SVGIG (reference sequence). The CDR3 protein is CAWRGGTDTQYF. As DNA, the CDR3 is TGTGCCTGGAGGGGCGGCACAGATACGCAGTATTTT. The full variable domain, with the rest looked up from reference TRBV30 and TRBJ2-3, is SQTIHQWPATLVQPVGSPLSLECTVEGTSNPNLYWYRQAAGRGLQLLFYSVGIGQISSEVPQNLSASRPQDRQFILSSKKLLLSDSGFYLCAWRGGTDTQYFGPGTRLTVL.

The rearrangement uses TRBV5-4 and TRBJ2-5; D tentatively reads TRBD1 or TRBD2 (5 bases each). The V end lost 5 bases, the J end lost 1 base, and 12 bases lay between the germline ends. The CDR3 consists of 14 residues. Germline CDR1 is SGHNT and CDR2 is YYREEE (reference sequence). Here the CDR3 DNA reads TGTGCCAGCAGTCACCCCGGGGCCCAAGAGACCCAGTACTTC. It codes for CASSHPGAQETQYF.

The chain couples TRBV6-1 to TRBJ2-7; TRBD1 matches 7 bases. CDR3 length: 14 amino acids. The V gene end was trimmed by 7 bases and the J gene end by 4 bases; junction bases not matched to a gene: 10. The germline V gene has CDR1 MNHNS and CDR2 SASEGT. As DNA, the CDR3 is TGTGCCAGCATGCTTGGAACAGGGGCGTACGAGCAGTACTTC. Encoded protein: CASMLGTGAYEQYF.

The chain combines TRBV30 with TRBJ2-3; D perhaps matches TRBD1 (6 bases). Germline CDR1 and CDR2: GTSNPN and SVGIG (reference sequence). The CDR3 covers 14 residues. V lost 2 bases and J 2 bases, leaving 11 bases between the germline ends. CDR3 DNA sequence: TGTGCCTGGAGTCAGGGGTCGCCCACAGATACGCAGTATTTT. It yields the protein CAWSQGSPTDTQYF.

The chain couples TRBV9 to TRBJ2-2, with TRBD1 matching 8 bases. Germline loops: CDR1 SGDLS, CDR2 YYNGEE. This CDR3 has 15 amino acids. Losses at the gene ends were 4 bases for V and 5 bases for J; bases not matched to a gene: 7. The CDR3 nucleotides are TGTGCCAGCAGCCCCCCGGGACAGGCGACCGGGGAGCTGTTTTTT. Translating it yields CASSPPGQATGELFF.

The J gene is TRBJ2-7, the V gene TRBV2; D call uncertain. V was cut by 6 bases and J by 5 bases, with 11 bases left in between. Germline CDR1 reads SNHLY; CDR2 reads FYNNEI. There are 12 residues in the CDR3. CDR3 in DNA: TGTGCCAGCAGGCGTTTAGGGAACGAGCAGTACTTC. Translation: CASRRLGNEQYF.

V and J are TRBV11-2 and TRBJ2-3, with a tentative D call TRBD2 (5 bases). This CDR3 comprises 16 residues. Per germline, CDR1 SGHAT and CDR2 FQNNGV. Deletions cut 2 bases from V and 1 base from J, with 13 bases between. The CDR3 nucleotides are TGTGCCAGCAGCTTAAACCCGGGAAGGGGCACAGATACGCAGTATTTT. Translated, it gives CASSLNPGRGTDTQYF.

This chain connects TRBV29-1 to TRBJ2-5; TRBD2 matches 10 bases. There are 15 residues in the CDR3. V was pared by 5 bases and J by 4 bases, with 10 bases of the junction left unmatched. Germline loops: CDR1 SQVTM, CDR2 ANQGSEA. The CDR3 protein is CSVSPSGRSRETQYF. In DNA form, the CDR3 reads TGCAGCGTTTCCCCTAGCGGGAGATCGCGAGAGACCCAGTACTTC. The variable domain in full, completed from reference TRBV29-1 and TRBJ2-5, reads SAVISQKPSRDICQRGTSLTIQCQVDSQVTMMFWYRQQPGQSLTLIATANQGSEATYESGFVIDKFPISRPNLTFSTLTVSNMSPEDSSIYLCSVSPSGRSRETQYFGPGTRLLVL.

This clone has just a few counts. The CDR3 loop reads CASSLGPANTEAFF. DNA for the CDR3: TGTGCCAGCAGCTTAGGACCTGCGAACACTGAAGCTTTCTTT. The genes are TRBV7-3 and TRBJ1-1; D unclear. The CDR3 spans 14 residues. The germline V gene encodes CDR1 SGHTA and CDR2 FQGTGA. Trimming left V 2 bases short and J 1 base short, with 8 bases between.

The chain is built from TRBV5-8 and TRBJ2-5; 8 nucleotides agree with TRBD1. The CDR3 totals 17 residues. The trim removed 0 bases at V and 4 bases at J, leaving 11 bases unmatched. Looked up from germline, CDR1 is SGHTS and CDR2 is YDEGEE. CDR3 residues: CASSLGVWQGAIETQYF. As DNA, the CDR3 is TGTGCCAGCAGCTTGGGGGTTTGGCAGGGGGCGATAGAGACCCAGTACTTC.

Details on this clone: The sample carries other DNA sequences with the same CDR3. The chain recombines TRBV2 with TRBJ2-5; TRBD2 aligns across 11 bases. After removal of 4 bases from V and 4 bases from J, the junction contained 5 bases not matched to a gene. CDR3 size: 15 residues. The germline V gene has CDR1 SNHLY and CDR2 FYNNEI. In DNA form, the CDR3 reads TGTGCCAGCAGTGGCCTAGCGGGAGGAGGAGAGACCCAGTACTTC. Amino acid sequence: CASSGLAGGGETQYF.